These 19 T cell receptor beta chains were all obtained from the same sample, sequenced in a study of T cell clonotyping in hematopoietic cell transplantation. Time point in this sample: recipient sample about 28 days before transplant, after cytoreduction. Generated by immunoSEQ multiplex PCR, the TCRdb table keeps only in-frame clones and is missing some. The sample lists thousands of clones, 88% occurring once. The specimen was peripheral blood mononuclear cells, collected before stem cell transplant. These receptors all come from a man aged 55 to 70 with acute myeloid leukemia. Some clones in this sample may be carry-over from other donors' samples.

This rearrangement joins TRBV28 to TRBJ2-1, with D possibly TRBD2 on 6 matching bases. The CDR3 has 15 amino acids. Trimming shortened V by 3 bases and J by 8 bases, and 17 bases separated the two germline ends. Germline V gene data show CDR1 as MDHEN and CDR2 as SYDVKM. CDR3 DNA: TGTGCCAGCAGTTTGGTGACTAGTGAGGGACATGAGCAGTTCTTC. Residues: CASSLVTSEGHEQFF.

The chain is built from TRBV28 and TRBJ2-7; weak D call: TRBD2 (6 bases). CDR3 size: 12 residues. The V end lost 6 bases, the J end lost 4 bases, and 10 bases lay between the germline ends. Per germline, CDR1 MDHEN and CDR2 SYDVKM. The CDR3 sequence is CASRQAGYEQYF. DNA for the CDR3: TGTGCCAGCAGACAGGCGGGGTACGAGCAGTACTTC. Variable domain in full (rest from reference TRBV28 and TRBJ2-7): DVKVTQSSRYLVKRTGEKVFLECVQDMDHENMFWYRQDPGLGLRLIYFSYDVKMKEKGDIPEGYSVSREKKERFSLILESASTNQTSMYLCASRQAGYEQYFGPGTRLTVT.

J is TRBJ2-7 and V is TRBV6-6; D not certain. CDR3 length: 13 amino acids. CDR1 and CDR2 (germline): MNHNY, SVGAGI (reference sequence). V lost 0 bases and J lost 6, with 9 bases in between. The CDR3 DNA reads as TGTGCCAGCAGTTACTCAGGAAGAGGCGAGCAGTACTTC. Translated, it gives CASSYSGRGEQYF.

The J gene is TRBJ2-7, the V gene TRBV5-4; TRBD1 is a possible D gene (7 bases). The germline CDR1 and CDR2 sequences are SGHNT and YYREEE (reference sequence). The CDR3 spans 15 residues. Trimming pared 2 bases from V and 3 bases from J, leaving 15 bases between. CDR3 protein: CASSFMGGQNYEQYF. The CDR3 DNA reads TGTGCCAGCAGCTTCATGGGGGGACAGAACTACGAGCAGTACTTC.

This sequence joins TRBV4-1 and TRBJ2-3; no clear D gene. V was clipped by 0 bases and J by 14 bases, with 15 bases between them. Germline CDR1 MGHRA, CDR2 YSYEKL. This CDR3 is 13 amino acids long. The CDR3 protein is CASSQDGPQVGYF. Written as DNA, the CDR3 is TGCGCCAGCAGCCAAGATGGGCCCCAAGTAGGGTATTTT.

The V and J genes are TRBV5-8 and TRBJ2-2; D gene ambiguous. The V end was cut by 0 bases, the J end by 5 bases, with 8 bases between. The CDR3 spans 14 residues. From germline, CDR1 is SGHTS and CDR2 YDEGEE. The chain's CDR3 is CASSLGLGTGELFF. The CDR3 DNA reads TGTGCCAGCAGCTTGGGTTTGGGGACCGGGGAGCTGTTTTTT.

The gene calls are TRBV7-2 and TRBJ2-5, with 11 bases aligning to TRBD1. The CDR3 contains 18 residues. Germline CDR1 is SGHTA and CDR2 is FQGNSA. Trimming at V came to 2 bases and at J to 4 bases, leaving 12 bases not matched to a gene. CDR3 sequence (DNA): TGTGCCAGCAGCTTAAGATTTTCGGGACAGGGGGTGATAGAGACCCAGTACTTC. Its protein product is CASSLRFSGQGVIETQYF.

In its sample, this clone was seen once. V is TRBV10-1 and J is TRBJ2-7; TRBD1 matches at 10 bases. V dropped 7 bases and J dropped 4; count of bases not matched to a gene: 10. CDR3 length equals 15 residues. Germline values: CDR1 WNHNN, CDR2 SYGVQD (reference sequence). The CDR3 here is CASTMDRGFPYEQYF. CDR3 bases: TGCGCCAGCACTATGGACAGGGGGTTCCCTTACGAGCAGTACTTC.

This chain connects TRBV7-9 to TRBJ1-5; 10 bases align to TRBD1. J lost 4 bases, V lost 6 bases, and 6 bases had no gene match. CDR1 and CDR2 from the germline V gene are SEHNR and FQNEAQ (reference sequence). The CDR3 length is 15 residues. The CDR3 region has the DNA TGTGCCAGCAGTCTGGACAGGGGGGCTAATCAGCCCCAGCATTTT. It translates to CASSLDRGANQPQHF.

This CDR3 is CAWTPGPNTEAFF. CDR3 nucleotide sequence: TGTGCCTGGACCCCGGGACCGAACACTGAAGCTTTCTTT. The chain recombines TRBV30 with TRBJ1-1; perhaps TRBD1 as D (5 bases). Germline CDR1 GTSNPN, CDR2 SVGIG (reference sequence). This CDR3 has 13 amino acids. Trimming took 4 bases from V and 1 from J, leaving 10 bases between them.

The V and J genes are TRBV30 and TRBJ1-6, with D hard to call. The germline V gene has CDR1 GTSNPN and CDR2 SVGIG (reference sequence). This CDR3 region has 15 residues. With 5 bases removed from V and 6 bases from J, the gap between germline ends came to 17 bases. CDR3 sequence (DNA): TGTGCCTGGTCCTCCCGAATAGCAGTTAATTCACCCCTCCACTTT. Its translation: CAWSSRIAVNSPLHF.

This clone was seen more than once but under ten times. V gene TRBV6-1 combines with J gene TRBJ2-5, with a tentative D call TRBD1 (5 bases). This CDR3 region has 14 residues. The germline CDR1 and CDR2 sequences are MNHNS and SASEGT. With 4 bases removed from V and 5 bases from J, the gap between germline ends came to 14 bases. CDR3: CASSVLGAVETQYF. The CDR3 DNA is TGTGCCAGCAGTGTATTAGGGGCGGTGGAGACCCAGTACTTC.

The rearrangement uses TRBV7-6 and TRBJ2-7; a weak D match, TRBD1 (5 bases). V was pared by 5 bases and J by 3 bases, with 8 bases between. The length of the CDR3 is 12 residues. Germline V gives CDR1 SGHVS, CDR2 FNYEAQ. The CDR3 is CASSRTNYEQYF. The DNA for the CDR3 is TGTGCCAGCAGCCGGACAAACTACGAGCAGTACTTC.

V and J are TRBV4-2 and TRBJ2-7; tentative D call: TRBD1 (5 bases). The CDR3 has 13 amino acids. The ends were cut back, 5 bases at V and 2 bases at J, with 10 bases in the middle. Looked up from germline, CDR1 is LGHNA and CDR2 is YNFKEQ. Here the CDR3 reads CASSSDRAYEQYF. CDR3 coding DNA: TGTGCCAGCAGCTCAGACAGAGCCTACGAGCAGTACTTC.

The chain joins TRBV19 to TRBJ2-1; unclear D gene. This CDR3 spans 15 amino acids. The germline gives CDR1 LNHDA, CDR2 SQIVND (reference sequence). Trimming removed 3 bases from V and 9 bases from J, with 18 bases in between. The CDR3 DNA reads TGTGCCAGTAGTATTACTGTCGGGCGCAATGTTGAGCAGTTCTTC. Translated: CASSITVGRNVEQFF.

This rearrangement joins TRBV5-4 to TRBJ2-5; 14 bases line up with TRBD2. The CDR3 has 18 residues. Germline V gene sequence: CDR1 SGHNT, CDR2 YYREEE (reference sequence). With 4 bases clipped from V and 0 bases from J, the junction kept 8 bases outside the gene matches. The CDR3 loop is CASSPGLAGELNQETQYF. CDR3 in DNA: TGTGCCAGCAGCCCGGGACTAGCGGGGGAGCTAAACCAAGAGACCCAGTACTTC.

The rearrangement joins TRBV7-3 to TRBJ2-1; 12 bases match TRBD2. CDR3 length: 16 residues. Germline CDR1 SGHTA, CDR2 FQGTGA. After removal of 8 bases from V and 8 bases from J, the junction contained 13 bases not matched to a gene. The DNA for the CDR3 is TGTGCCAGCTCCGCCCTAGCGGGAGGGCCCGGCCATGAGCAGTTCTTC. The encoded protein is CASSALAGGPGHEQFF.

The chain combines TRBV6-5 with TRBJ1-3, with TRBD1 matching 7 bases. The CDR3 totals 14 residues. Germline loops: CDR1 MNHEY, CDR2 SVGAGI. Unmatched junction bases numbered 5, after V lost 6 bases and J lost 3 bases. The CDR3 loop is CASRKTGFGNTIYF. The CDR3 DNA reads TGTGCCAGCAGAAAGACAGGGTTTGGAAACACCATATATTTT.

The chain links TRBV7-9 to TRBJ2-3; D is perhaps TRBD2 (6 bases). The CDR3 length is 18 residues. V was shortened by 1 base and J by 0 bases, with 17 bases between the two germline ends. CDR1 is SEHNR, CDR2 FQNEAQ, per germline (reference sequence). As DNA, the CDR3 is TGTGCCAGCAGCTTAGTACAGACTAGTGAGGGAAGCACAGATACGCAGTATTTT. Its protein is CASSLVQTSEGSTDTQYF. Full variable domain (outside the CDR3, taken from reference TRBV7-9 and TRBJ2-3): DTGVSQNPRHKITKRGQNVTFRCDPISEHNRLYWYRQTLGQGPEFLTYFQNEAQLEKSRLLSDRFSAERPKGSFSTLEIQRTEQGDSAMYLCASSLVQTSEGSTDTQYFGPGTRLTVL.